The entry below describes one T cell receptor (beta chain). Trimming cost V 2 bases and J 5 bases, with 16 bases left between them. Germline lookup yields CDR1 SQVTM and CDR2 ANQGSEA. The CDR3 is 14 amino acids. A library of TCRbeta sequences, prepared with unique molecular identifiers, was generated. Each CDR3 protein gets one entry after TCRdb re-called the PCR reads with MiXCR. There are around 530,000 distinct CDR3 sequences in the sample; approximately 30% occur only once, and 2% to 3% lies in the top ten. This sample is part of a study of T-cell reconstitution after alpha-beta-depleted transplantation in children.

This receptor was identified in a human donor who donated a stem cell graft to a child with aplastic anemia. The rearrangement links TRBV29-1 to TRBJ2-7; no clear D. This sample comprised PBMCs from the stem cell graft donor, obtained from the stem cell graft. The CDR3 region is CSVEPPGRGHEQYF. As DNA, the CDR3 is TGCAGCGTTGAACCCCCTGGACGAGGACACGAGCAGTACTTC.